The clone carrying this T cell receptor (beta chain) was recorded at least ten times. The data were obtained in a study of T cells of healthy individuals. This CDR3 region has 17 residues. Germline assignment: CDR1 MNHEY and CDR2 SVGEGT. The J segment lost 3 bases and the V segment lost 0 bases, leaving 2 bases of the junction unmatched. Each CDR3 protein is one row after TCRdb ran MiXCR on the 5' RACE reads. The profile covers about 41,000 distinct CDR3 sequences, with about 4.2% appearing a single time and about 10% taken by the ten largest. The clonotype originates from a human donor in good health. The chain carries TRBV6-2 or TRBV6-3 and TRBJ2-1; 13 bases align to TRBD2. The CDR3 bases are TGTGCCAGCAGTTACTCTGGACTAGCGGGAGTCTACAATGAGCAGTTCTTC. It codes for CASSYSGLAGVYNEQFF.